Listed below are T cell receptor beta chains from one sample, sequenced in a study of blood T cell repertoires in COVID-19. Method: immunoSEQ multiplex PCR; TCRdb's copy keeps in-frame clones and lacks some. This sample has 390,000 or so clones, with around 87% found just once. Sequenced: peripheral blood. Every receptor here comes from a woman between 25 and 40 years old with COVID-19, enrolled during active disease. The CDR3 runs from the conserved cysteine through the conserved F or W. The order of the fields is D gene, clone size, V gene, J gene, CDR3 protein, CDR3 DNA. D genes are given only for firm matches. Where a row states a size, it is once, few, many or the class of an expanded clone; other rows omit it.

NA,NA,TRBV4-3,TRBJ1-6,CASSQAPGFTDSPLHF,TGCGCCAGCAGCCAAGCCCCGGGATTCACGGATTCACCCCTCCACTTT
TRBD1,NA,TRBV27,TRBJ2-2,CASSLTGQGPNTGELFF,TGTGCCAGCAGTTTAACGGGACAGGGACCGAACACCGGGGAGCTGTTTTTT
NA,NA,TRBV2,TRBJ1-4,CASTRGFGEKLFF,TGTGCCAGCACCAGGGGATTCGGGGAAAAACTGTTTTTT
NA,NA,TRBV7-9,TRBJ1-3,CASSLGWSSGNTIYF,TGTGCCAGCAGCTTAGGTTGGAGTTCTGGAAACACCATATATTTT
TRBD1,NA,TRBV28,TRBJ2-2,CASRQGPTNTGELFF,TGTGCCAGTCGACAGGGACCCACGAACACCGGGGAGCTGTTTTTT
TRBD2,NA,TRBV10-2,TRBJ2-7,CASRQTSGRVDEQYF,TGCGCCAGCAGACAGACTAGCGGGAGGGTCGACGAGCAGTACTTC
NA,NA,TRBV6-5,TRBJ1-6,CASSIREPNSPLHF,TGTGCCAGCAGTATCCGGGAGCCGAATTCACCCCTCCACTTT
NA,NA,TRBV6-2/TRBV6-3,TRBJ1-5,CASSQPAGQPQHF,TGTGCCAGCAGTCAACCCGCGGGGCAGCCCCAGCATTTT
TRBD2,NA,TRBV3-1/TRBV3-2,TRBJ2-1,CASSRLSGIVYNEQFF,TGTGCCAGCAGCCGCCTTAGCGGGATCGTGTACAATGAGCAGTTCTTC
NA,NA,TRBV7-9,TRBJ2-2,CASSSERRRLQNTGELFF,TGTGCCAGCAGCTCCGAGAGAAGAAGACTCCAGAACACCGGGGAGCTGTTTTTT
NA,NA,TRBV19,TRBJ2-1,CASSSSGNEQFF,TGTGCCAGTAGTTCCAGCGGTAATGAGCAGTTCTTC
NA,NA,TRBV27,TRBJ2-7,CASSLSFVNPYEQYF,TGTGCCAGCAGTTTATCATTCGTAAATCCGTACGAGCAGTACTTC
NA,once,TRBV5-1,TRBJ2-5,CASSLTYREETQYF,TGCGCCAGCAGCTTGACCTACAGAGAAGAGACCCAGTACTTC
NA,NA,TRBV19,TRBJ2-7,CASSITPGSYEQYF,TGTGCCAGTAGTATCACTCCAGGTTCCTACGAGCAGTACTTC
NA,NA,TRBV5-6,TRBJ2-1,CASLRGIGGTNEQFF,TGTGCCAGCTTGCGCGGGATTGGGGGAACTAATGAGCAGTTCTTC
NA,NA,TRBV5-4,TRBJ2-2,CASSSGLGPDTGELFF,TGTGCCAGCAGCTCGGGCCTGGGGCCCGACACCGGGGAGCTGTTTTTT
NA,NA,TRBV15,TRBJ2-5,CATSRGSSGETQYF,TGTGCCACCAGCAGAGGGTCAAGCGGGGAGACCCAGTACTTC
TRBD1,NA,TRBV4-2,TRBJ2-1,CASSQRDREFNEQFF,TGTGCCAGCAGCCAACGGGACAGGGAGTTCAATGAGCAGTTCTTC